This T cell receptor (beta chain) was identified during a study of cytomegalovirus exposure and HLA in healthy donors. Findings and caveats of the study: Reported performance of the classifier showed diagnosis of cytomegalovirus status with high specificity and sensitivity. Rare TCR sequences dominated, though some public TCRs recurred in many donors.

With regard to this clone: Its antigen remains unknown.

Clones were sequenced by immunoSEQ multiplex PCR, and TCRdb holds only the in-frame ones, with some missing. The table lists over 200,000 clones, around 90% of them singletons. The ends lost 2 bases at V and 2 bases at J; junction bases unmatched: 5. Germline CDR1 and CDR2: SGHTA and FQGTGA. The CDR3 totals 15 residues. The chain carries TRBV7-3 and TRBJ2-7; TRBD2 agrees at 8 bases. The sequence came from a woman aged 25 to 39 in good health and CMV-seronegative. Sequencing input: PBMCs. CDR3 DNA sequence: TGTGCCAGCAGCTTACAGGCGGGAGGAACCTACGAGCAGTACTTC. It codes for CASSLQAGGTYEQYF.